This T cell receptor (beta chain) is drawn from a study of blood T cells in healthy people across ages. It was with a sample-barcoded 5' primer and a J-beta primer mix that a second PCR of about 6 to 11 cycles was run. Every molecule of cDNA carried a tag from a template-switch adaptor with 12 random nucleotides. One entry per CDR3 protein results from TCRdb running MiXCR on the 5' RACE reads. The data contain around 650,000 distinct CDR3 sequences, approximately 40% of them singletons. Whenever a sample was processed, at least 6 million PBMCs were isolated. Regarding the study as a whole: Unsorted PBMCs blocked a conclusive comparison of naive and antigen-experienced cells. Roughly linear age-related decline in beta diversity appeared, significant by age 40.

This clonotype was seen more than once but under ten times. Its antigen remains unidentified. Trimming shortened V by 0 bases and J by 10 bases, and 13 bases separated the two germline ends. The CDR3 has 12 amino acids. Germline CDR1 and CDR2: DFQATT and SNEGSKA (reference sequence). The sequenced sample was blood. This receptor was identified in a man at least 80 years old in good health. V and J are TRBV20-1 and TRBJ2-7; D is undetermined. The chain's CDR3 is CSARDFAPDQYF. In nucleotides, the CDR3 is TGCAGTGCTAGAGATTTCGCCCCCGACCAGTACTTC.